Sequencing of this TCR beta chain was carried out in a study of cytomegalovirus exposure and HLA in healthy donors. This PCR relied on a set of 60 Vbeta primers and 13 Jbeta primers. Only in-frame clones appear in the TCRdb table, and some are missing; sequencing was by immunoSEQ multiplex PCR. This table has under 250,000 clones, more than 75% appearing once. Germline CDR1 SEHNR, CDR2 FQNEAQ (reference sequence). This CDR3 spans 16 amino acids. V lost 0 bases to trimming and J lost 3 bases, with 15 bases between them. The chain recombines TRBV7-9 with TRBJ2-7; D possibly corresponds to TRBD2 (6 bases). This clonotype was sampled from a human donor in good health. The sample comprised PBMCs. The CDR3 region is CASSLAYTGVGYEQYF. CDR3 in DNA: TGTGCCAGCAGCTTAGCGTATACGGGAGTTGGCTACGAGCAGTACTTC.